This T cell receptor beta chain originates from a study of blood T cells in healthy people across ages. The ends were cut back, 3 bases at V and 1 base at J, with 13 bases in the middle. In germline, CDR1 is DFQATT, CDR2 SNEGSKA (reference sequence). This CDR3 spans 14 amino acids. Individuals who donated were healthy Caucasians from Russia aged 6 to 90. Sample-barcoded 5' priming and a J-beta primer mix drove a second PCR of roughly 7 to 11 cycles. Each CDR3 protein is one row after TCRdb ran MiXCR on the 5' RACE reads. This table has 800,000 to 900,000 distinct CDR3 sequences, around 62% appearing once.

The chain employs TRBV20-1 and TRBJ2-7, with D unclear. The sample comprised blood. This TCR derives from a man younger than 40 in good health. The CDR3 DNA follows: TGCAGTGCTAGGCCGCGGATAGAATCCTACGAGCAGTACTTC. As protein: CSARPRIESYEQYF.